This T cell receptor (beta chain) came from a study of radiotherapy plus CTLA-4 blockade in lung cancer. Study as a whole: Objective responses were recorded in about a sixth of patients, with disease control recorded in about 30%. Regarding the study as a whole: Tumor-derived TCR clones expanded in blood after radiotherapy plus ipilimumab. With interferon-beta, early dynamics of blood T cell clones were reported to best predict response.

Assay: immunoSEQ multiplex PCR; the TCRdb copy retains only in-frame clones and omits some. The sample contains 95,000 to 150,000 clones, 75% to 90% of which appear only once. As for this clone: Antigen specificity is unknown.

People whose metastatic non-small-cell lung cancer was chemo-refractory got focal radiation along with CTLA-4 blockade by ipilimumab. Germline-derived CDR1 and CDR2 are SGHTA and FQGNSA. V lost 6 bases, J lost 2 bases, and 6 bases stayed unmatched. This CDR3 comprises 15 residues. This TCR came from a human donor with non-small cell lung cancer that progressed on radiotherapy plus ipilimumab. The V and J genes are TRBV7-2 and TRBJ2-7, with 11 bases matching TRBD2. The sequenced sample was peripheral blood, obtained from a patient treated with radiotherapy plus ipilimumab. The CDR3 nucleotides read TGTGCCAGCAGAACCGGACTAGCGGGTGCCTACGAGCAGTACTTC. Its protein product is CASRTGLAGAYEQYF. Combining the CDR3 with reference TRBV7-2 and TRBJ2-7 gives the whole variable domain GAGVSQSPSNKVTEKGKDVELRCDPISGHTALYWYRQSLGQGLEFLIYFQGNSAPDKSGLPSDRFSAERTGGSVSTLTIQRTQQEDSAVYLCASRTGLAGAYEQYFGPGTRLTVT.